This T cell receptor (beta chain) was sequenced during a study of OX40 agonist ivuxolimab in advanced cancers. At the level of the study: A history of anti-PD-1, anti-PD-L1 or anti-CTLA-4 therapy was acceptable, and about 37% had some.

This table comes from immunoSEQ multiplex PCR, and its TCRdb copy is limited to in-frame clones, with some not included. Of roughly 65,000 clones in the sample, 88% were seen once. V shed 8 bases and J shed 2 bases, with 15 bases lying between them. The CDR3 is 14 residues long. Per germline, CDR1 MDHEN and CDR2 SYDVKM. The genes are TRBV28 and TRBJ1-2; D unresolved. The input for sequencing was CD4+ or CD8+ T cells sorted from blood, taken in a trial of the OX40 agonist ivuxolimab. This receptor was identified in an adult with an advanced solid tumor such as melanoma, head and neck, liver or kidney cancer. The CDR3: CASLNPGGNYGYTF. In nucleotides, the CDR3 is TGTGCCAGCCTAAACCCAGGAGGAAACTATGGCTACACCTTC.